The clone carrying this T cell receptor beta chain was observed a handful of times. Its cognate antigen is unknown. The sample comes from a study of identical twins' blood T cells. From germline, CDR1 is SQVTM and CDR2 ANQGSEA. V lost 0 bases, J lost 4 bases, and 12 bases lay in between. The CDR3 is 14 amino acids. Each TCR cDNA library carried sample-specific barcodes on both ends. MiXCR, applied by TCRdb to the 5' RACE reads, yields one record per CDR3 protein. The data hold 350,000 to 400,000 distinct CDR3 sequences, with around 30% observed a single time. General study findings and limits: Each donor's most abundant TCRbeta clonotypes shared more CDR3 sequences with her twin than unrelated donors.

The TCR was taken from a woman between 18 and 49 years old in good health. The chain links TRBV29-1 to TRBJ1-1; D is undetermined. The sample was PBMCs. The CDR3 is CSVEEQGRGTEAFF. DNA of the CDR3: TGCAGCGTTGAAGAACAAGGGCGGGGCACTGAAGCTTTCTTT.